Included here is one TCR beta chain sequence, with context. This table comes from immunoSEQ multiplex PCR, and its TCRdb copy is limited to in-frame clones, with some not included. Here the sample spans around 2.5 million clones, under 95% being singletons. V lost 6 bases, J lost 0 bases, and 16 bases stayed unmatched. Germline loops: CDR1 SNHLY, CDR2 FYNNEI. CDR3 length: 20 residues. This specimen belongs to a study of shared clonotypes between healthy human individuals. Sequencing was carried out using naive CD4+ T cells from PBMCs. The subset here: CD45RA+ positively selected. The TCR sequence derives from a man aged 18 to 29 in good health. Some clones in this sample may be carry-over from other donors' samples. The rearrangement uses TRBV2 and TRBJ2-1, with 11 bases fitting TRBD2. CDR3 protein: CASSGFPGLAVKSSYNEQFF. The CDR3 DNA sequence: TGTGCCAGCAGCGGTTTTCCGGGACTAGCGGTAAAAAGCTCCTACAATGAGCAGTTCTTC.